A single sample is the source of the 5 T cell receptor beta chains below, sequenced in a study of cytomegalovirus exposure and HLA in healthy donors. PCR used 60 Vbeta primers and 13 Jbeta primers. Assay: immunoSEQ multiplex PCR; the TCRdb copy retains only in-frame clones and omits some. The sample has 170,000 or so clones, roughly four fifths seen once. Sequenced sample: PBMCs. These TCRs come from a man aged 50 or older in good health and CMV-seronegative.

Here the CDR3 DNA reads TGTGCCAGCAGCTCAAGACTAGCGGGGGCCGGCTACGAGCAGTACTTC. Its translation is CASSSRLAGAGYEQYF. The chain has TRBV7-2 and TRBJ2-7; 12 bases are a match to TRBD2. With 4 bases clipped from V and 3 bases from J, the junction kept 7 bases outside the gene matches. The CDR3 runs to 16 residues. Per germline, CDR1 SGHTA and CDR2 FQGNSA.

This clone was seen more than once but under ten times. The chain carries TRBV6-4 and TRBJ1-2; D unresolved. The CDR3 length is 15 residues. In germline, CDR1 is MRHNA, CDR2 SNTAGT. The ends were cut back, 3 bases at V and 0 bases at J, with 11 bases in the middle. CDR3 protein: CASSEAFGANYGYTF. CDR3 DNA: TGTGCCAGCAGTGAAGCCTTCGGGGCTAACTATGGCTACACCTTC.

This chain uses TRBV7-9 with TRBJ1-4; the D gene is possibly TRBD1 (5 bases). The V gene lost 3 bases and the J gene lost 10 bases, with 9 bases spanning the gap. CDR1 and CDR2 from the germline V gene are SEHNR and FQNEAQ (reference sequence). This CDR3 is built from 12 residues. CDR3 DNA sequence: TGTGCCAGCAGCTTCTCGGGGGGAAAACTGTTTTTT. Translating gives CASSFSGGKLFF.

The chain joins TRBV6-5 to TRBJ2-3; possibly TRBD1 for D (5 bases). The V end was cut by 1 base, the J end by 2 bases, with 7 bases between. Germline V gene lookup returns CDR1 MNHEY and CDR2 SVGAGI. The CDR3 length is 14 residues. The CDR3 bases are TGTGCCAGCAGTTACTGGGGCCTCACAGATACGCAGTATTTT. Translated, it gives CASSYWGLTDTQYF.

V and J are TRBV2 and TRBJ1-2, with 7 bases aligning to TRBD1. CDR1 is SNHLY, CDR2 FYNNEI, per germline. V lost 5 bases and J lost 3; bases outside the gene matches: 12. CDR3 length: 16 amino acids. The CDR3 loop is CASSKGQASGHYGYTF. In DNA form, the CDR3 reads TGTGCCAGCAGTAAAGGACAGGCTTCAGGCCACTATGGCTACACCTTC.